This paragraph reports one T cell receptor beta chain. No cognate antigen has been identified for it. Base qualities were left out, and no much larger clone turns up one base away. CDR1 and CDR2 are read off the germline V gene as SGHTA and FQGNSA. The V end loses 2 bases and the J end loses 7 bases, and a stretch of 14 bases separates them. From cysteine to phenylalanine, the CDR3 is 15 amino acids long. Only the CDR3 region is kept as DNA, spanning 45 bases read in frame from base 1. One collaborating source in Seattle enrolled patients while the patients were actively infected and followed the patients over time throughout the course of disease. Collaborating institutions collected whole blood in K2EDTA tubes following their own protocols. For TCRbeta analysis, collaborators shipped samples in one of three forms: frozen whole blood, isolated PBMCs, or DNA extracted from either of those sample types.

These data originate in a study of blood T cell repertoires in COVID-19 (dated by TCRdb to the early 2020s). Background for the entire study: Samples from collaborators originated in the United States, Italy and Spain and spanned both the acute and convalescent phases of COVID-19. The sample metadata nearly always contained a de-identified subject ID, COVID-19 status, age in years and sex. The samples were drawn from two sources: the first 160 participants of the ongoing ImmuneRACE study, and 1,200 or so subjects contributed by 6 global collaborators. Where available, HLA class I and class II types were taken from metadata supplied by the sample provider and were not determined by assay-based typing. The dataset comprised deeply sampled blood TCRbeta repertoires from subjects exposed to, actively infected with, or recovered from COVID-19. The material from the prospective study consisted of cDNA or gDNA derived from T cells, B-cell-depleted T cells, or PBMCs. A freely available public database, intended as a resource for researchers studying the immune response to SARS-CoV-2, is where the repertoires were released.

TCRbeta CDR3 regions were amplified from genomic DNA by means of the immunoSEQ Assay, a bias-controlled multiplex PCR. In the original analysis: The number of nucleated cells in each sample was estimated by amplification of reference gene primers within the assay. To quantify the absolute abundance of each unique TCRbeta CDR3 rearrangement, sequence reads were collapsed and filtered. For each sample, productive Simpson clonality was calculated as the square root of Simpson's diversity index across productive rearrangements. TCRdb stores this immuneACCESS table with in-frame sequences only. Part of the clones is absent; in the studies checked, under half of the shortfall reflects unresolved V genes, and no reason is known for the rest. V and J calls plus clone size are reproduced from that table; the DNA served to infer D and trimming. This sample lists about 250,000 clones; more than 70% were detected once. The top ten clones comprise around 6.3% of the sample.

Findings and caveats that apply to the study as a whole: How much clinical and demographic metadata was included differed by source and by participant, and the metadata was provided uncurated.

The rearrangement joined TRBV7-2 to TRBJ1-4; the D gene cannot be named for sure. The sequencing input was peripheral blood. This TCR was recovered from a woman aged 30 to 39 with COVID-19, enrolled during active disease. The DNA sequence is as follows: TGTGCCAGCAGCTTATGGTTCGGGAGTGGTGAAAAACTGTTTTTT. Translated, it reads CASSLWFGSGEKLFF.